This T cell receptor (beta chain) came from a study of CD8 T cells in Susac syndrome. Study-level background: Sequenced Susac syndrome patients included more than 5 with active disease and 8 or 9 who were in remission.

Reverse transcription of roughly 0.5 to 1 ug RNA was performed with random hexamers. TCR beta CDR3 was amplified by immunoSEQ multiplex PCR. This amplification extended across 54 Vbeta and 13 Jbeta segments. MiXCR, run by TCRdb on the immunoSEQ multiplex PCR reads, gives a single entry per CDR3 protein. The sample has approximately 100,000 distinct CDR3 sequences; approximately 93% are singletons. As to this clonotype: Its antigen is undetermined.

CD8+ and CD4+ T cells from blood underwent TCR beta sequencing. The CDR3 length is 16 residues. The germline V gene has CDR1 LGHNA and CDR2 YSLEER. J gave up 5 bases and V 1 base, and 5 bases lay outside the gene matches. Study results and caveats: An acknowledgment was made by the study that its TCR sequencing and HLA analysis involved relatively few individuals.

The specimen was CD8+ T cells from PBMCs. The receptor's source is a human donor with Susac syndrome. The chain recombines TRBV4-3 with TRBJ2-3; 11 positions match TRBD2. The CDR3 coding sequence is TGCGCCAGCAGCCAAGGCTCTAGCGGGGGGAGAGATACGCAGTATTTT. This gives the protein CASSQGSSGGRDTQYF.